One and the same sample provided the 9 T cell receptor beta chains below, sequenced in a study of CD8+CD57+ T cells in acquired aplastic anemia. Genomic DNA served as template for TCR beta VDJ and CDR3 profiling. TCRdb recomputed calls from the reads with MiXCR, one row per CDR3 protein. The repertoire holds approximately 130,000 distinct CDR3 sequences, with less than 45% as singletons. Sequencing was performed on sorted CD4+, CD8+, or CD8+CD57+ T cells (not recorded which) from PBMCs. The receptors shown here come from a human donor in good health, serving as a control.

This clonotype was seen only a few times. The chain recombines TRBV30 with TRBJ1-2; D is uncertain. Germline V gene sequence: CDR1 GTSNPN, CDR2 SVGIG (reference sequence). Trimming removed 2 bases at V and 6 bases at J, with 16 bases between. The CDR3 covers 14 residues. CDR3 bases: TGTGCCTGGAGTAAAGGAATCGCTAGCGATGGCTACACCTTC. It is translated as CAWSKGIASDGYTF.

This clonotype was detected many times. V and J are TRBV5-4 and TRBJ2-6, with D perhaps assigned TRBD1 or TRBD2 (5 bases each). The CDR3 consists of 17 residues. Germline loops: CDR1 SGHNT, CDR2 YYREEE (reference sequence). With 3 bases removed from V and 0 bases from J, the gap between germline ends came to 13 bases. The CDR3 DNA is TGTGCCAGCAGCTCCGGGACCTTCGGCTCTGGGGCCAACGTCCTGACTTTC. Encoded protein: CASSSGTFGSGANVLTF.

This clonotype has just one count. The chain uses TRBV24-1 and TRBJ2-7; D perhaps matches TRBD2 (6 bases). V lost 3 bases, J lost 7 bases, and 21 bases lay in between. The length of the CDR3 is 16 residues. The germline gives CDR1 KGHDR, CDR2 SFDVKD. The CDR3 spells CATSDAGPGRLVEQYF. DNA of the CDR3: TGTGCCACCAGTGATGCGGGACCAGGGAGACTAGTAGAGCAGTACTTC.

A remark on this clonotype: Just one base apart from a much larger clone, this may be a read error. The gene calls are TRBV11-2 and TRBJ1-1; 7 bases fit TRBD1. CDR3 length equals 17 residues. The germline V gene has CDR1 SGHAT and CDR2 FQNNGV. DNA of the CDR3: TGTGCCAGCGTCGGGTACACTGTGGGACAGTCCGCCACTGGAGCTTTCTTT. Protein sequence: CASVGYTVGQSATGAFF. Full variable domain (rest looked up from reference TRBV11-2 and TRBJ1-1): EAGVAQSPRYKIIEKRQSVAFWCNPISGHATLYWYQQILGQGPKLLIQFQNNGVVDDSQLPKDRFSAERLKGVDSTLKIQPAKLEDSAVYLCASVGYTVGQSATGAFFGQGTRLTVV.

In this sample, this clonotype turned up many times. The rearrangement links TRBV29-1 to TRBJ1-1, with TRBD1 matching over 8 bases. V dropped 6 bases and J dropped 1; count of bases not matched to a gene: 1. There are 12 residues in the CDR3. The V gene's germline CDR1 is SQVTM and CDR2 ANQGSEA. CDR3 sequence: CSVGTGNTEAFF. CDR3 in DNA: TGCAGCGTAGGGACAGGGAACACTGAAGCTTTCTTT.

Regarding this clonotype: One junction end does not reproduce the germline sequence, and a read error may be involved. V is TRBV9 and J is TRBJ1-1; tentative D call: TRBD1 (5 bases). Germline loops: CDR1 SGDLS, CDR2 YYNGEE. CDR3 size: 14 residues. The CDR3 here is CAGSQYGAETEAFF. The CDR3 nucleotides are TGTGCCGGCAGCCAGTATGGGGCAGAAACTGAAGCTTTCTTT.

This clonotype showed up just a few times. A read error may be the cause here, since a much bigger clone is one base away. This chain uses TRBV6-1 with TRBJ2-7; no reliable D call. CDR1 and CDR2 from the germline V gene are MNHNS and SASEGT. The CDR3 runs to 11 residues. The V end was cut by 4 bases, the J end by 6 bases, with 7 bases between. The CDR3, as DNA: TGTGCCAGCAGTGCAGGTGGCGAGCAGTACTTC. Its protein product is CASSAGGEQYF.

This clonotype was detected many times. V is TRBV12-3 or TRBV12-4 and J is TRBJ1-5; TRBD1 is a possible D gene (5 bases). The CDR3 extends over 15 amino acids. V lost 0 bases and J lost 6, with 12 bases in between. CDR3 bases: TGTGCCAGCAGTTTAGCGGGGGTTATAAGTCAGCCCCAGCATTTT. Its translation is CASSLAGVISQPQHF.

This clonotype has only a few counts. A much larger clonotype is one base distant, so this may be a read error. The gene calls are TRBV5-5 and TRBJ2-5; D is possibly TRBD2 (5 bases). This CDR3 is 14 amino acids long. Looked up from germline, CDR1 is SGHKS and CDR2 is YYEKEE (reference sequence). The CDR3 DNA is TGTACCAGCAGTCGCATCGGGGAATGGGAGACCCAGTACTTC. Its protein product is CTSSRIGEWETQYF.